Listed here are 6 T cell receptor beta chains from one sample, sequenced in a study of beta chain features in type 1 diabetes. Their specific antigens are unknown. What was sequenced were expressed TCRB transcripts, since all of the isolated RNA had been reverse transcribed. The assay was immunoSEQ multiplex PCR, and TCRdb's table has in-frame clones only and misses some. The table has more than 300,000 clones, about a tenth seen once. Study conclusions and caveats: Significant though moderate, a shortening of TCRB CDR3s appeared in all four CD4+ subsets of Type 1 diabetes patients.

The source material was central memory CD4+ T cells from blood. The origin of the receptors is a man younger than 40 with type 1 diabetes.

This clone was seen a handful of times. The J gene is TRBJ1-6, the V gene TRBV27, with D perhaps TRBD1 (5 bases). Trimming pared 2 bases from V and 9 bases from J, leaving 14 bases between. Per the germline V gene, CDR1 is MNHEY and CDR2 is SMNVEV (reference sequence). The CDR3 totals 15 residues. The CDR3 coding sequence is TGTGCCAGCAGTTTAACGGGACCGGTAATTTCACCCCTCCACTTT. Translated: CASSLTGPVISPLHF.

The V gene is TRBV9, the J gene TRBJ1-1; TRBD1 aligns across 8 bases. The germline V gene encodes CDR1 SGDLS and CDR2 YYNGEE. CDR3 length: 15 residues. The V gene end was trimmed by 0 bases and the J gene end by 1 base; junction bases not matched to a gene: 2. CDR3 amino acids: CASSVAGQGNTEAFF. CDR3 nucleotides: TGTGCCAGCAGCGTAGCCGGACAGGGGAACACTGAAGCTTTCTTT.

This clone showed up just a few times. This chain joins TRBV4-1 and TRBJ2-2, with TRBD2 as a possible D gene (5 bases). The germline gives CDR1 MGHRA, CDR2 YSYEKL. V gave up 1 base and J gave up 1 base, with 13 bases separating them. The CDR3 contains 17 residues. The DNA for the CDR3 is TGCGCCAGCAGCCAAGTATCCGTCGGGGTGAACACCGGGGAGCTGTTTTTT. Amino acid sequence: CASSQVSVGVNTGELFF.

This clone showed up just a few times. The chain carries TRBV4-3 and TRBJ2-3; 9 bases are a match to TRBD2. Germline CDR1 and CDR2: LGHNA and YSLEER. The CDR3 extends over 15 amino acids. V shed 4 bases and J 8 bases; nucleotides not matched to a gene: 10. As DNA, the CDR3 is TGCGCCAGCAGCCCTCTAGCGGGGACCGGGTCTACGCAGTATTTT. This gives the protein CASSPLAGTGSTQYF.

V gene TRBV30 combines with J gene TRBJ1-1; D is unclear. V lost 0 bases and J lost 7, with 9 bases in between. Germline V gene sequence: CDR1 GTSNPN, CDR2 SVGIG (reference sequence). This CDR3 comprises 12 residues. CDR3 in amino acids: CAWSVSVYEAFF. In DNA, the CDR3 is TGTGCCTGGAGTGTATCCGTGTATGAAGCTTTCTTT.

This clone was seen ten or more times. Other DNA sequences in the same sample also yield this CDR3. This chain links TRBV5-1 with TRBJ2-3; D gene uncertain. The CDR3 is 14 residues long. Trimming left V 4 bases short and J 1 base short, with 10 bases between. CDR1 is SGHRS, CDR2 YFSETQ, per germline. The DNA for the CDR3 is TGCGCCAGCAGCGAAGGTCAGGGCACAGATACGCAGTATTTT. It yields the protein CASSEGQGTDTQYF.